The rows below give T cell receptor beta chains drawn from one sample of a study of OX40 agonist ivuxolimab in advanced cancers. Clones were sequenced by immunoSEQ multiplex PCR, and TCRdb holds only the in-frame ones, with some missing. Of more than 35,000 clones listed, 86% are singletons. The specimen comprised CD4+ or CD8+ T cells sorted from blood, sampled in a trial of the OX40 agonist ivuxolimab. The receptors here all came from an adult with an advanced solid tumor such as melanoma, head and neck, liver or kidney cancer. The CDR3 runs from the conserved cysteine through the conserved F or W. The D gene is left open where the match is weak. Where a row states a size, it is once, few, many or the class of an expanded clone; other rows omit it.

cdr3_nt: TGTGCCAGCAGCCAAGAGGCGGGGAATGGGGCCAACGTCCTGACTTTC; cdr3_aa: CASSQEAGNGANVLTF; v_call: TRBV4-2; clone_size: .; j_call: TRBJ2-6; d_call: .
cdr3_nt: TGTGCCAGCAGTGTGCCTTTGGGCAGGGGGCCTGGCTACACCTTC; cdr3_aa: CASSVPLGRGPGYTF; v_call: TRBV6-1; clone_size: .; j_call: TRBJ1-2; d_call: TRBD1
cdr3_nt: TGTGCCAGCAGTGAAGGGCCTCCTGACATGGTCTCTGGAAACACCATATATTTT; cdr3_aa: CASSEGPPDMVSGNTIYF; v_call: TRBV6-1; clone_size: .; j_call: TRBJ1-3; d_call: .
cdr3_nt: TGTGCCAGCAGTGGGTCAGGATTCATAGAGACCCAGTACTTC; cdr3_aa: CASSGSGFIETQYF; v_call: TRBV6-1; clone_size: once; j_call: TRBJ2-5; d_call: .
cdr3_nt: TGTGCCAGCAGCTTAGGGACCACAGCAATGGAGCAGTTCTTC; cdr3_aa: CASSLGTTAMEQFF; v_call: TRBV7-3; clone_size: .; j_call: TRBJ2-1; d_call: .
cdr3_nt: TGTGCCAGCAGCCCCCGGACAGGGAACAGTGAAAAACTGTTTTTT; cdr3_aa: CASSPRTGNSEKLFF; v_call: TRBV7-6; clone_size: .; j_call: TRBJ1-4; d_call: TRBD1
cdr3_nt: TGTGCCTGGAGTAACCAGGGGTTCGAAAAACTGTTTTTT; cdr3_aa: CAWSNQGFEKLFF; v_call: TRBV30; clone_size: .; j_call: TRBJ1-4; d_call: .
cdr3_nt: TGCGCCAGCAGCGAAGGGACGGGGGGAAACACCATATATTTT; cdr3_aa: CASSEGTGGNTIYF; v_call: TRBV5-1; clone_size: .; j_call: TRBJ1-3; d_call: .
cdr3_nt: TGTGCCAGCAGCCCCCGGTTGAACACTGAAGCTTTCTTT; cdr3_aa: CASSPRLNTEAFF; v_call: TRBV7-6; clone_size: .; j_call: TRBJ1-1; d_call: .
cdr3_nt: TGTGCCAGCAGTTACTCAGGGCTGTACAGTGGCTACACCTTC; cdr3_aa: CASSYSGLYSGYTF; v_call: TRBV6-5; clone_size: .; j_call: TRBJ1-2; d_call: .
cdr3_nt: TGTGCCAGCAGCGGGTCCTCAGTGAGGAACATTCAGTACTTC; cdr3_aa: CASSGSSVRNIQYF; v_call: TRBV6-1; clone_size: .; j_call: TRBJ2-4; d_call: .
cdr3_nt: TGTGCCAGCAGTTATAGGGTTGGGGAGCAGTACTTC; cdr3_aa: CASSYRVGEQYF; v_call: TRBV6-1; clone_size: .; j_call: TRBJ2-7; d_call: .
cdr3_nt: TGTGCCAGCAGCTTGGAACAACAATATGGCTACACCTTC; cdr3_aa: CASSLEQQYGYTF; v_call: TRBV11-2; clone_size: few; j_call: TRBJ1-2; d_call: .
cdr3_nt: TGTGCCAGCAGTTACAGCCGCACTAGCGGGGGTTTGGTCTTC; cdr3_aa: CASSYSRTSGGLVF; v_call: TRBV6-5; clone_size: .; j_call: TRBJ2-1; d_call: TRBD2
cdr3_nt: TGTGCCACCAGCAGAGGACAGGGGACCCACGCAGATACGCAGTATTTT; cdr3_aa: CATSRGQGTHADTQYF; v_call: TRBV15; clone_size: .; j_call: TRBJ2-3; d_call: TRBD1
cdr3_nt: TGTGCCAGCAGCCATGGGACCAACGTGGCCTACGAGCAGTACTTC; cdr3_aa: CASSHGTNVAYEQYF; v_call: TRBV7-2; clone_size: .; j_call: TRBJ2-7; d_call: .
cdr3_nt: TGCGCCAGCAGTGGAGCGGGGTCGGGCAATGAGCAGTTCTTC; cdr3_aa: CASSGAGSGNEQFF; v_call: TRBV10-2; clone_size: .; j_call: TRBJ2-1; d_call: TRBD2
cdr3_nt: TGTGCCAGCAGTGAAGCGGCTAGCCGCGAGCAGTTCTTC; cdr3_aa: CASSEAASREQFF; v_call: TRBV2; clone_size: .; j_call: TRBJ2-1; d_call: .
cdr3_nt: TGTGCCAGCAGTTACTCGGACGTCGGGAATTCACCCCTCCACTTT; cdr3_aa: CASSYSDVGNSPLHF; v_call: TRBV6-5; clone_size: .; j_call: TRBJ1-6; d_call: .
cdr3_nt: TGTGCCAGTAGTCCCGATTCAGGGAATCGCTACAATGAGCAGTTCTTC; cdr3_aa: CASSPDSGNRYNEQFF; v_call: TRBV19; clone_size: .; j_call: TRBJ2-1; d_call: .
cdr3_nt: TGTGCCAGCAGCTTGGGCTATAACACCGGGGAGCTGTTTTTT; cdr3_aa: CASSLGYNTGELFF; v_call: TRBV7-2; clone_size: .; j_call: TRBJ2-2; d_call: .
cdr3_nt: TGTGCCAGCAGCCCTGACAGGGATCAGCCCCAGCATTTT; cdr3_aa: CASSPDRDQPQHF; v_call: TRBV6-5; clone_size: .; j_call: TRBJ1-5; d_call: TRBD1